This TCR beta chain derives from a study of control samples from healthy donors and cancer patients. The CDR3 loop spans 14 amino acids. Germline trimming cut 6 bases from V and 1 base from J; bases unmatched to any gene: 2. Germline assignment: CDR1 SNHLY and CDR2 FYNNEI. Only one count was recorded for this clone. The method was immunoSEQ multiplex PCR; TCRdb's version includes in-frame clones alone and lacks a portion of them. This sample carries around 100,000 clones, about 89% of them seen once, and the ten largest clones take about 7.8%. Specimen: blood. The TCR was taken from a man under 40 in good health. This chain uses TRBV2 with TRBJ2-5, with 10 bases identical to TRBD2. The CDR3 loop reads CASSRTSGQETQYF. CDR3 nucleotides: TGTGCCAGCAGCCGGACTAGCGGCCAAGAGACCCAGTACTTC.